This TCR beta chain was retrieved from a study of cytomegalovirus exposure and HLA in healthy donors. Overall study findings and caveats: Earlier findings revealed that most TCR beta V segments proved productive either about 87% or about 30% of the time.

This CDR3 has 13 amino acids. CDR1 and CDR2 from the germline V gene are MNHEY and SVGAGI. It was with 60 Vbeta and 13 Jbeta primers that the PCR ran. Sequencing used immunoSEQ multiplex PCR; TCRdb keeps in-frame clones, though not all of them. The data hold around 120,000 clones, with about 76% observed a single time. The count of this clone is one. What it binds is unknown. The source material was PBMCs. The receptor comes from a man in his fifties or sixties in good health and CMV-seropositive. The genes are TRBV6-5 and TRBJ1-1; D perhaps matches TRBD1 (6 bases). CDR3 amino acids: CAGAIRDGSEAFF. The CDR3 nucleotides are TGTGCGGGGGCCATCCGGGACGGATCTGAAGCTTTCTTT.